These 22 T cell receptor beta chains were all obtained from the same sample, sequenced in a study of CD8+ T cells in alopecia areata. cDNA reverse transcribed from extracted RNA served as the sequencing template. Measured with immunoSEQ multiplex PCR; TCRdb has only the in-frame clones, and not every one. This repertoire shows 150,000 to 200,000 clones, 50% to 65% found once; its top ten account for 14%. Treatment specified: oral pan-JAK inhibitor, 5-10 mg twice daily. This material consisted of CD4+ T cells sorted from blood, taken at week 24, from a patient treated with tofacitinib. The receptors shown here come from a human donor with alopecia areata.

V and J are TRBV11-1 and TRBJ1-1; no definite D call. Germline V gene sequence: CDR1 SGHAT, CDR2 FQDESV (reference sequence). The V end lost 2 bases, the J end lost 1 base, and 8 bases lay between the germline ends. The CDR3 runs 14 residues. The CDR3 region has the DNA TGTGCCAGCAGCTTAAGCTCGCCGAACACTGAAGCTTTCTTT. This translates into CASSLSSPNTEAFF.

The chain is built from TRBV18 and TRBJ1-5, with a weak D call TRBD1 (5 bases). This CDR3 is 14 amino acids long. V lost 5 bases to trimming and J lost 5 bases, with 13 bases between them. Germline CDR1 reads KGHSH; CDR2 reads LQKENI. CDR3 bases: TGTGCCAGCTCAATTACTACAGGCGATCAGCCCCAGCATTTT. Translation: CASSITTGDQPQHF.

In its sample, this clone was seen once. The genes are TRBV9 and TRBJ1-6, with unresolved D. The germline gives CDR1 SGDLS, CDR2 YYNGEE. The CDR3 runs to 16 residues. V dropped 1 base and J dropped 5 bases, with 13 bases sitting between them. CDR3 nucleotides: TGTGCCAGCAGCGTAAGTTCTGACGGGAATAATTCACCCCTCCACTTT. Its protein product is CASSVSSDGNNSPLHF.

This rearrangement joins TRBV2 to TRBJ1-2, with 11 bases matching TRBD1. The CDR3 runs 16 residues. The V gene's germline CDR1 is SNHLY and CDR2 FYNNEI. With V trimmed by 4 bases and J by 2 bases, 6 bases remained unmatched. CDR3 in DNA: TGTGCCAGCAGTGGAAACGGACAGGGGGCAAACTATGGCTACACCTTC. It yields the protein CASSGNGQGANYGYTF.

As DNA, the CDR3 is TGTGCCAGCTCACGGGATGGACAGTCCAATCAGCCCCAGCATTTT. As protein: CASSRDGQSNQPQHF. The rearrangement uses TRBV18 and TRBJ1-5, with a weak D call TRBD1 (6 bases). CDR1 KGHSH and CDR2 LQKENI come from the germline V gene. V was cut by 4 bases and J by 3 bases, with 13 bases left in between. This CDR3 is built from 15 residues.

There are a few counts of this clone. The chain joins TRBV7-6 to TRBJ2-4; weak D call: TRBD1 (5 bases). Between the trimmed V and J ends, which lost 1 base and 5 bases, there was a span of 12 bases. Germline V lookup: CDR1 SGHVS, CDR2 FNYEAQ. CDR3 size: 15 residues. The CDR3 bases are TGTGCCAGCAGCTTAGACTCAGGGCCACAAAACATTCAGTACTTC. It specifies CASSLDSGPQNIQYF.

The genes are TRBV29-1 and TRBJ1-1; TRBD1 agrees at 8 bases. The CDR3 is 17 amino acids. The V gene end was trimmed by 0 bases and the J gene end by 1 base; junction bases not matched to a gene: 10. Germline values: CDR1 SQVTM, CDR2 ANQGSEA. CDR3 protein: CSVEDLRLGQGNTEAFF. The CDR3 DNA follows: TGCAGCGTTGAAGATCTTCGTCTCGGACAGGGGAACACTGAAGCTTTCTTT.

V is TRBV6-6 and J is TRBJ2-5; D remains ambiguous. Trimming removed 2 bases from V and 3 bases from J, with 7 bases in between. This CDR3 is built from 13 residues. Germline CDR1 MNHNY, CDR2 SVGAGI (reference sequence). The CDR3: CASSYTGKETQYF. The CDR3 region has the DNA TGTGCCAGCAGTTACACGGGCAAAGAGACCCAGTACTTC.

This clone was seen a handful of times. Other DNA sequences from this sample encode an identical CDR3 as well. The chain has TRBV6-5 and TRBJ2-5, with 12 bases fitting TRBD2. Per germline, CDR1 MNHEY and CDR2 SVGAGI. CDR3 length: 15 residues. The junction had 6 bases not matched to a gene; V was cut back by 6 bases and J by 4 bases. The CDR3 loop is CASRRTSGGRETQYF. CDR3 nucleotides: TGTGCCAGCAGACGAACTAGCGGGGGGCGAGAGACCCAGTACTTC.

This clone was counted only a few times. The genes are TRBV30 and TRBJ1-4; weak D call: TRBD1 (6 bases). V was trimmed by 0 bases and J by 8 bases, leaving 13 bases between them. This CDR3 comprises 14 residues. Germline V gene data show CDR1 as GTSNPN and CDR2 as SVGIG (reference sequence). For the CDR3, the DNA is TGTGCCTGGAGTGTACTCAGGGGCGGGGAAAAACTGTTTTTT. This translates into CAWSVLRGGEKLFF. The full variable domain, its missing parts supplied by reference TRBV30 and TRBJ1-4, is SQTIHQWPATLVQPVGSPLSLECTVEGTSNPNLYWYRQAAGRGLQLLFYSVGIGQISSEVPQNLSASRPQDRQFILSSKKLLLSDSGFYLCAWSVLRGGEKLFFGSGTQLSVL.

V and J are TRBV29-1 and TRBJ2-2, with 8 bases identical to TRBD1. V lost 4 bases to trimming and J lost 7 bases; unmatched junction nucleotides: 8. This CDR3 contains 14 residues. From germline, CDR1 is SQVTM and CDR2 ANQGSEA. The CDR3 DNA sequence: TGCAGCGTTGTGGGGCAGGGGGCTAACGGGGAGCTGTTTTTT. Protein product: CSVVGQGANGELFF.

The CDR3 DNA reads as TGCAGCGCAAGCGGGGGGGCCCTCAATGAGCAGTTCTTC. Amino acids: CSASGGALNEQFF. The chain recombines TRBV29-1 with TRBJ2-1; 10 bases are shared with TRBD2. V lost 7 bases to trimming and J lost 6 bases; unmatched junction nucleotides: 6. The CDR3 extends over 13 amino acids. Germline-derived CDR1 and CDR2 are SQVTM and ANQGSEA.

The V call is TRBV5-1, the J call TRBJ2-7; D is uncertain. CDR1 is SGHRS and CDR2 is YFSETQ in the germline V gene. Trimming left V 0 bases short and J 7 bases short, with 11 bases between. The CDR3 has 13 residues. The CDR3 DNA reads TGCGCCAGCAGCTTGGGCAGGTCGCAAGAGCAGTACTTC. Its protein product is CASSLGRSQEQYF.

The CDR3 DNA sequence: TGCGCCAGCAGCCTGGGACTAGCTTCCTACGAGCAGTACTTC. Its protein product is CASSLGLASYEQYF. The genes are TRBV5-1 and TRBJ2-7; 9 bases map to TRBD2. Germline CDR1 SGHRS, CDR2 YFSETQ. Germline trimming cut 4 bases from V and 1 base from J; bases unmatched to any gene: 3. This CDR3 comprises 14 residues.

This clone was seen a few times. The chain employs TRBV29-1 and TRBJ1-1; D possibly corresponds to TRBD1 (6 bases). CDR1 SQVTM and CDR2 ANQGSEA come from the germline V gene. CDR3 size: 10 residues. The V and J ends lost 5 bases and 8 bases respectively, with 9 bases between them. The CDR3 DNA sequence: TGCAGCGTTTGGACAGCAGAAGCTTTCTTT. Translated, it gives CSVWTAEAFF.

Points on this clone: Other nucleotide sequences in the sample specify the same CDR3. The genes are TRBV5-4 and TRBJ1-2; D unresolved. The V gene's germline CDR1 is SGHNT and CDR2 YYREEE (reference sequence). The CDR3 runs 13 residues. V lost 1 base, J lost 3 bases, and 7 bases lay in between. CDR3 residues: CASSLRGDYGYTF. DNA for the CDR3: TGTGCCAGCAGCTTGCGCGGGGACTATGGCTACACCTTC.

V gene TRBV7-8 combines with J gene TRBJ2-7; TRBD2 matches at 7 bases. In germline, CDR1 is SGHVS, CDR2 FQNEAQ. V trimming: 3 bases; J trimming: 4 bases; junction bases outside the gene matches: 6. This CDR3 is 14 amino acids long. CDR3 nucleotides: TGTGCCAGCAGCTTTGTAAGCGGGAAGTACGAGCAGTACTTC. This translates into CASSFVSGKYEQYF.

Only a few counts were recorded for this clone. The genes are TRBV7-2 and TRBJ2-1, with 9 positions matching TRBD2. The V segment lost 3 bases and the J segment 5 bases; nucleotides outside the gene matches: 8. The CDR3 contains 16 residues. Germline V gene sequence: CDR1 SGHTA, CDR2 FQGNSA. The CDR3 DNA reads TGTGCCAGCAGCTTGTCCGCGGGGGGGCTAGACAATGAGCAGTTCTTC. Amino acid sequence: CASSLSAGGLDNEQFF.

The chain carries TRBV30 and TRBJ1-5; a weak D match, TRBD1 (5 bases). The CDR3 extends over 15 amino acids. The germline V gene has CDR1 GTSNPN and CDR2 SVGIG (reference sequence). V lost 3 bases, J lost 0 bases, and 12 bases lay in between. The CDR3 region has the DNA TGTGCCTGGAGCGGGACTCTAAATAGCAATCAGCCCCAGCATTTT. Encoded protein: CAWSGTLNSNQPQHF.

This sequence joins TRBV5-1 and TRBJ1-6, with D possibly matching TRBD1 (6 bases). The CDR3 runs 16 residues. V lost 0 bases and J 7 bases, leaving 14 bases between the germline ends. Per germline, CDR1 SGHRS and CDR2 YFSETQ. CDR3 coding DNA: TGCGCCAGCAGCTTGGACGCCCCAGGGGTCAATTCACCCCTCCACTTT. It specifies CASSLDAPGVNSPLHF.

V and J are TRBV7-9 and TRBJ2-5; 7 nucleotides agree with TRBD2. Germline CDR1 is SEHNR and CDR2 is FQNEAQ (reference sequence). V lost 0 bases, J lost 2 bases, and 6 bases stayed unmatched. This CDR3 has 16 residues. The CDR3 loop is CASSLARIGRQETQYF. Written as DNA, the CDR3 is TGTGCCAGCAGCTTAGCCCGCATCGGGAGGCAAGAGACCCAGTACTTC.

The chain couples TRBV30 to TRBJ1-6; no definite D call. V lost 3 bases and J lost 11, with 11 bases in between. The CDR3 covers 12 residues. Germline V gene data show CDR1 as GTSNPN and CDR2 as SVGIG (reference sequence). CDR3: CAWSHREPPLHF. The CDR3 region has the DNA TGTGCCTGGAGCCATCGGGAGCCACCCCTCCACTTT.